A single sample is the source of the 15 T cell receptor beta chains below, sequenced in a study of brain T cells in children with intractable seizures. Profiled with immunoSEQ multiplex PCR; TCRdb holds only in-frame clones, not every one. This table has fewer than 150,000 clones, 90% to 95% appearing once. Here the sequenced sample was peripheral blood, taken at surgery. The receptors originated from a boy less than two years old with hemimegalencephaly and intractable seizures.

This clone was seen only once. V is TRBV5-4 and J is TRBJ2-7; TRBD2 is a possible D gene (6 bases). Per germline, CDR1 SGHNT and CDR2 YYREEE (reference sequence). CDR3 length equals 14 residues. V lost 1 base, J lost 4 bases, and 12 bases lay in between. CDR3 nucleotides: TGTGCCAGCAGCTTGATGGGGACTGGTTACGAGCAGTACTTC. As protein: CASSLMGTGYEQYF.

This clone was seen only once. The J gene is TRBJ1-5, the V gene TRBV28; no clear D gene. Germline CDR1 MDHEN, CDR2 SYDVKM. Trimming pared 10 bases from V and 7 bases from J, leaving 20 bases between. The CDR3 runs 14 residues. The CDR3 DNA is TGTGCCACTAACCAAGGAGGGAATCTACAGCCCCAGCATTTT. Its translation is CATNQGGNLQPQHF.

V is TRBV23-1 and J is TRBJ2-3, with 10 bases fitting TRBD2. TRBV23-1 is an ORF for which the function is uncertain. The CDR3 has 22 residues. V lost 2 bases to trimming and J lost 5 bases; unmatched junction nucleotides: 25. The CDR3 region has the DNA TGCGCCAGCAGTCAAATCCCAGCGGGAGGGCTCACTAACAGACTATGGCTAGATACGCAGTATTTT. It encodes CASSQIPAGGLTNRLWLDTQYF.

The chain couples TRBV5-6 to TRBJ1-5; tentative D call: TRBD1 (5 bases). V was pared by 5 bases and J by 6 bases, with 18 bases between. From germline, CDR1 is SGHDT and CDR2 YYEEEE. The CDR3 has 15 residues. CDR3 amino acids: CASRSGSSPSQPQHF. The CDR3, as DNA: TGTGCCAGCAGGTCAGGGTCGAGCCCCTCTCAGCCCCAGCATTTT. The full variable domain, completed using reference TRBV5-6 and TRBJ1-5, is DAGVTQSPTHLIKTRGQQVTLRCSPKSGHDTVSWYQQALGQGPQFIFQYYEEEERQRGNFPDRFSGHQFPNYSSELNVNALLLGDSALYLCASRSGSSPSQPQHFGDGTRLSIL.

V usage is TRBV4-1 and J usage is TRBJ2-5, with no clear D. This CDR3 region has 15 residues. The germline CDR1 and CDR2 sequences are MGHRA and YSYEKL. Trimming removed 2 bases from V and 5 bases from J, with 15 bases in between. CDR3 sequence reads: CASSQSTLLEETQYF. CDR3 coding DNA: TGCGCCAGCAGCCAATCGACCCTCCTGGAGGAGACCCAGTACTTC.

The chain joins TRBV2 to TRBJ2-1; D might be TRBD1 or TRBD2, each matching 5 bases. Looked up from germline, CDR1 is SNHLY and CDR2 is FYNNEI. Trimming pared 6 bases from V and 10 bases from J, leaving 13 bases between. This CDR3 comprises 12 residues. The CDR3 is CASSRDQWEQFF. Here the CDR3 DNA reads TGTGCCAGCAGCCGGGACCAGTGGGAGCAGTTCTTC.

V usage is TRBV4-2 and J usage is TRBJ2-7; TRBD2 aligns across 10 bases. CDR1 LGHNA and CDR2 YNFKEQ come from the germline V gene. Trimming took 4 bases from V and 0 from J; bases not matched to a gene: 0. The CDR3 has 14 residues. The CDR3 here is CASSRTSGSYEQYF. The CDR3 DNA sequence: TGTGCCAGCAGCCGGACTAGCGGCTCCTACGAGCAGTACTTC.

The V call is TRBV28, the J call TRBJ2-7; TRBD1 aligns across 11 bases. The V gene end was trimmed by 2 bases and the J gene end by 6 bases; junction bases not matched to a gene: 3. The CDR3 loop spans 14 amino acids. CDR1 and CDR2 from the germline V gene are MDHEN and SYDVKM. The CDR3 nucleotides read TGTGCCAGCAGTTTACGCGGGACAGGGGGCGAGCAGTACTTC. Amino acids: CASSLRGTGGEQYF.

The chain uses TRBV19 and TRBJ2-2; 7 bases map to TRBD2. V lost 2 bases and J lost 2; bases outside the gene matches: 8. The CDR3 sequence is 17 residues long. Looked up from germline, CDR1 is LNHDA and CDR2 is SQIVND (reference sequence). The CDR3 region is CASSIRGSSANTGELFF. Written as DNA, the CDR3 is TGTGCCAGTAGTATACGCGGGAGTAGCGCCAACACCGGGGAGCTGTTTTTT.

The V gene is TRBV19, the J gene TRBJ2-2, with a possible D match to TRBD2 (7 bases). This CDR3 has 16 amino acids. V lost 3 bases to trimming and J lost 2 bases, with 13 bases between them. The germline CDR1 and CDR2 sequences are LNHDA and SQIVND (reference sequence). CDR3 sequence (DNA): TGTGCCAGTAGTATTGGGGGCGGGGGCAACACCGGGGAGCTGTTTTTT. It is translated as CASSIGGGGNTGELFF.

The chain links TRBV5-1 to TRBJ2-3; D is unresolved. CDR3 length: 18 amino acids. The V end was cut by 4 bases, the J end by 2 bases, with 23 bases between. The V gene's germline CDR1 is SGHRS and CDR2 YFSETQ. DNA for the CDR3: TGCGCCAGCAGCCCGTACAACTATGCGCTAAACAACACAGATACGCAGTATTTT. It specifies CASSPYNYALNNTDTQYF.

V and J are TRBV9 and TRBJ2-1, with D maybe TRBD1 (5 bases). Germline CDR1 and CDR2: SGDLS and YYNGEE. V was cut by 1 base and J by 1 base, with 9 bases left in between. The CDR3 length is 15 residues. DNA for the CDR3: TGTGCCAGCAGCGTACAGGGATTATCCTACAATGAGCAGTTCTTC. The encoded protein is CASSVQGLSYNEQFF. Full variable domain (rest looked up from reference TRBV9 and TRBJ2-1): DSGVTQTPKHLITATGQRVTLRCSPRSGDLSVYWYQQSLDQGLQFLIQYYNGEERAKGNILERFSAQQFPDLHSELNLSSLELGDSALYFCASSVQGLSYNEQFFGPGTRLTVL.

The chain has TRBV18 and TRBJ2-1; D remains ambiguous. There are 13 residues in the CDR3. Trimming cost V 8 bases and J 8 bases, with 16 bases left between them. Germline V gives CDR1 KGHSH, CDR2 LQKENI. In DNA form, the CDR3 reads TGTGCCAGCCGATTCCCTCCGGCTTATGAGCAGTTCTTC. This codes for CASRFPPAYEQFF. Drawing the rest from reference TRBV18 and TRBJ2-1, the complete variable domain is NAGVMQNPRHLVRRRGQEARLRCSPMKGHSHVYWYRQLPEEGLKFMVYLQKENIIDESGMPKERFSAEFPKEGPSILRIQQVVRGDSAAYFCASRFPPAYEQFFGPGTRLTVL.

The chain employs TRBV7-2 and TRBJ2-1, with 8 nucleotides matching TRBD2. Trimming removed 5 bases from V and 6 bases from J; junction bases left unmatched: 6. The CDR3 is 14 amino acids. In germline, CDR1 is SGHTA, CDR2 FQGNSA. The CDR3 loop reads CASSPPGRGNEQFF. DNA for the CDR3: TGTGCCAGCAGCCCCCCCGGGAGGGGCAATGAGCAGTTCTTC.

The chain couples TRBV4-1 to TRBJ2-7; TRBD2 matches 7 bases. This CDR3 spans 20 amino acids. Germline values: CDR1 MGHRA, CDR2 YSYEKL. V lost 0 bases, J lost 2 bases, and 19 bases stayed unmatched. As DNA, the CDR3 is TGCGCCAGCAGCCAAGATGAGCGGGATATTACTTTTGGCCAGGCCTACGAGCAGTACTTC. Translation: CASSQDERDITFGQAYEQYF.